What follows describes a single TCR beta chain. Its antigen remains unidentified. TCRdb called the reads again in MiXCR, with one record for every CDR3 protein. The sample has roughly 250,000 distinct CDR3 sequences; approximately 13% are singletons. The data belong to a study of T cell repertoires in cytomegalovirus infection. Looking at the study overall: Evidence of both CMV infection and a matching HLA type came from public TCR beta signatures. General observations from the study: CMV carriers having the relevant HLA were flagged by cumulative public TCR beta family frequency. The response measured ex vivo was dominated by TCR beta clonotypes (HLA-C-restricted and CMV-specific).

The sequence was collected from a human donor in good health (CMV status not recorded). Some clones in this sample may be carry-over from other donors' samples. The material sequenced was PBMCs.

The CDR3, as DNA: TGCGCCAGCAGCCCCGGGGGGGGACTAGCGGGAGGGCCATCGCGCGAGCAGTACTTC. Residues: CASSPGGGLAGGPSREQYF. The V and J genes are TRBV5-1 and TRBJ2-7, with 16 bases that match TRBD2. Germline-derived CDR1 and CDR2 are SGHRS and YFSETQ. The CDR3 contains 19 residues. V shed 4 bases, J shed 6 bases, and the junction held 16 bases outside the gene matches.